This TCR beta chain appears in the sequencing data of a study of tumour-infiltrating T cells in Burkitt lymphoma. Clones were read by immunoSEQ multiplex PCR, and TCRdb kept only the in-frame ones, dropping some. The sample carries 15,000 to 20,000 clones, roughly 79% recorded once. This CDR3 comprises 14 residues. The V end lost 4 bases, the J end lost 2 bases, and 8 bases lay between the germline ends. Germline V gene data show CDR1 as MNHNS and CDR2 as SASEGT. The source is a human donor with diffuse large B-cell lymphoma. The sequenced sample was tumor tissue. This chain joins TRBV6-1 and TRBJ2-2, with D maybe TRBD2 (5 bases). CDR3 DNA: TGTGCCAGCAGTGCCGGGGTTAACACCGGGGAGCTGTTTTTT. It translates to CASSAGVNTGELFF.